This TCR beta chain is from a study of blood T cells in healthy people across ages. The study, taken as a whole, reports: Among long-lived donors, naive CD4+ cells were more numerous and diversity higher than in aged donors.

The second PCR ran roughly 7 to 11 cycles with a sample-barcoded 5' primer and J-beta primers. TCRdb called the 5' RACE reads again in MiXCR, with one record for every CDR3 protein. Of approximately 2,000,000 distinct CDR3 sequences listed, around 42% were seen once; the top ten hold 20% to 25%. CDR1 and CDR2 from the germline V gene are LNHNV and YYDKDF (reference sequence). The V end lost 3 bases, the J end lost 4 bases, and 6 bases lay between the germline ends. This CDR3 contains 13 residues. The sample holds a few counts of this clonotype. Its antigen is not known. This receptor was taken from a human donor in good health. Sample: blood. The V gene is TRBV15, the J gene TRBJ1-4; D uncertain. The CDR3 here is CATSRGLNEKLFF. The CDR3 nucleotides read TGTGCCACCAGCAGGGGTCTTAATGAAAAACTGTTTTTT.